This T cell receptor beta chain was retrieved from a study of spatial heterogeneity in lung cancer. Findings and limits, study-wide: Tumoral mutation counts were tracked by counts of expanded intratumoral alpha and beta TCRs.

Germline V gives CDR1 DFQATT, CDR2 SNEGSKA (reference sequence). The CDR3 sequence is 15 residues long. Unmatched junction bases numbered 11, after V lost 1 base and J lost 7 bases. This clonotype is medium-sized (0.01 to 0.1%) by share. The antigen remains unidentified. TCRdb reanalysed the 5' RACE reads using MiXCR and keeps one entry per CDR3 protein. Here the sample spans more than 2,000 distinct CDR3 sequences, more than 15% being singletons. Noted time point: sample taken at primary tumor resection. V is TRBV20-1 and J is TRBJ2-7, with TRBD2 identical over 9 bases. The receptor's source is a male donor with early-stage non-small cell lung cancer. Material: lung tumor tissue, obtained at surgery. The CDR3 is CSARGQGGRAWEQYF. The CDR3 DNA is TGCAGTGCTAGAGGCCAGGGCGGGAGGGCCTGGGAGCAGTACTTC.